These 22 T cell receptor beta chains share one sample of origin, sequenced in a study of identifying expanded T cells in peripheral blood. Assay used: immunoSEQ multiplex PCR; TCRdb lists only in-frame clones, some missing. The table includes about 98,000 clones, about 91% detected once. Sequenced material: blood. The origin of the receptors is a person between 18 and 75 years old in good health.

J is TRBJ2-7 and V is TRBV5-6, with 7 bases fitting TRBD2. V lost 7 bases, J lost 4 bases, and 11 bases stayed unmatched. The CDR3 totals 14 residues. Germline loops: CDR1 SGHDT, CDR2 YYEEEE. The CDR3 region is CASRPEGGSYEQYF. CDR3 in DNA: TGTGCCAGCCGCCCTGAAGGCGGGAGTTACGAGCAGTACTTC. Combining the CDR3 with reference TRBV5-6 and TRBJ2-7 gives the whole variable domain DAGVTQSPTHLIKTRGQQVTLRCSPKSGHDTVSWYQQALGQGPQFIFQYYEEEERQRGNFPDRFSGHQFPNYSSELNVNALLLGDSALYLCASRPEGGSYEQYFGPGTRLTVT.

DNA of the CDR3: TGTGCCAGCACCAACAGGGTTATTCAAGAGACCCAGTACTTC. Translation: CASTNRVIQETQYF. This chain uses TRBV7-2 with TRBJ2-5, with D possibly TRBD1 on 6 matching bases. The V gene lost 7 bases and the J gene lost 2 bases, with 14 bases spanning the gap. Per the germline V gene, CDR1 is SGHTA and CDR2 is FQGNSA. This CDR3 contains 14 residues.

Here the CDR3 reads CASSKATGRETQYF. The DNA of the CDR3 is TGTGCCAGCAGCAAAGCGACAGGGAGGGAGACCCAGTACTTC. The gene calls are TRBV21-1 and TRBJ2-5; TRBD1, the table's D call, was not compared with the DNA. TRBV21-1 is recorded as a pseudogene. CDR3 length: 14 residues.

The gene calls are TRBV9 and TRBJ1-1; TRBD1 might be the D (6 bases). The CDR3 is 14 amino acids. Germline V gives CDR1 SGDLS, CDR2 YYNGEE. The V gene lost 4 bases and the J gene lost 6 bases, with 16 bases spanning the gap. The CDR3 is CASSPVDRTSEAFF. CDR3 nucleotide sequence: TGTGCCAGCAGCCCAGTTGACAGGACGTCTGAAGCTTTCTTT.

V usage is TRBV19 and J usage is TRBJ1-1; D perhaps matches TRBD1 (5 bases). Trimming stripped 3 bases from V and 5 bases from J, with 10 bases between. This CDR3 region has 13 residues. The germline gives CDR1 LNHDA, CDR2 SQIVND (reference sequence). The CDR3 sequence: CASSIQGRTEAFF. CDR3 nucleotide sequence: TGTGCCAGTAGTATCCAGGGTCGGACTGAAGCTTTCTTT.

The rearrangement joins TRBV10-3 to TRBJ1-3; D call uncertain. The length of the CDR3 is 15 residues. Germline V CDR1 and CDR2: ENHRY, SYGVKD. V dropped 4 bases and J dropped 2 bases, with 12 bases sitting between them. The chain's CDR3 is CAISGYAGAGNTIYF. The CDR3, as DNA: TGTGCCATCAGTGGGTATGCGGGTGCTGGAAACACCATATATTTT.

CDR3 loop: CASSLDVSYEQYF. CDR3 DNA: TGCGCCAGCAGCTTGGACGTCTCCTACGAGCAGTACTTC. V usage is TRBV5-1 and J usage is TRBJ2-7; D gene unclear. This CDR3 region has 13 residues. The ends were cut back, 0 bases at V and 0 bases at J, with 4 bases in the middle. The germline CDR1 and CDR2 sequences are SGHRS and YFSETQ.

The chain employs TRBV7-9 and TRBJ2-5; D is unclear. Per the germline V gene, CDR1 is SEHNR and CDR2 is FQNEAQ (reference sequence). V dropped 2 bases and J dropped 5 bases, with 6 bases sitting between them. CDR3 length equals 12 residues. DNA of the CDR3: TGTGCCAGCAGCTTATCTCTGGAGACCCAGTACTTC. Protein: CASSLSLETQYF.

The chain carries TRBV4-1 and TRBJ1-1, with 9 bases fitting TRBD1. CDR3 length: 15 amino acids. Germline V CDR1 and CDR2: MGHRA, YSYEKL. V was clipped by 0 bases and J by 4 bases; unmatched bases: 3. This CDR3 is CASSQDRTGATEAFF. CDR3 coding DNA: TGCGCCAGCAGCCAAGATCGGACAGGGGCCACTGAAGCTTTCTTT.

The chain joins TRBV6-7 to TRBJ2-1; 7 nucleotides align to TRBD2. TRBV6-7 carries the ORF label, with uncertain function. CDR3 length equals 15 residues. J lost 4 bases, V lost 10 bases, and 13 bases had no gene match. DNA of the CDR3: TGTGCCACCTCGGGGGGACCAAGCGAATACAATGAGCAGTTCTTC. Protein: CATSGGPSEYNEQFF.

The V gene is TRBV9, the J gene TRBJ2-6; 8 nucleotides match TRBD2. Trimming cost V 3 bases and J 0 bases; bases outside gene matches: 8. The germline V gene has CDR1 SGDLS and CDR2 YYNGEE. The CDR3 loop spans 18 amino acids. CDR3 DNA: TGTGCCAGCAGCGCAAGCGGGAGTCCCATCTCTGGGGCCAACGTCCTGACTTTC. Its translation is CASSASGSPISGANVLTF.

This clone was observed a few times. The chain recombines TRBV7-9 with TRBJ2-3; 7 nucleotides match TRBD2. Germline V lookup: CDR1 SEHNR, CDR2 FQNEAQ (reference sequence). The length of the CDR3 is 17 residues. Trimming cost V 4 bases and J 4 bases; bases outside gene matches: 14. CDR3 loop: CASSSREGSGNADTQYF. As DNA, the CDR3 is TGTGCCAGCAGCTCCAGGGAGGGAAGCGGGAACGCAGATACGCAGTATTTT. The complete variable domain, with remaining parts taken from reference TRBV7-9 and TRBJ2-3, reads DTGVSQNPRHKITKRGQNVTFRCDPISEHNRLYWYRQTLGQGPEFLTYFQNEAQLEKSRLLSDRFSAERPKGSFSTLEIQRTEQGDSAMYLCASSSREGSGNADTQYFGPGTRLTVL.

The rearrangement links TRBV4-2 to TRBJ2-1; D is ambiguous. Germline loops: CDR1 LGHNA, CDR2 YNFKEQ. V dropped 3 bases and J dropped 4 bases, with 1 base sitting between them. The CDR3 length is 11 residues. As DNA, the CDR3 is TGTGCCAGCAGCCAGTACAATGAGCAGTTCTTC. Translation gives CASSQYNEQFF.

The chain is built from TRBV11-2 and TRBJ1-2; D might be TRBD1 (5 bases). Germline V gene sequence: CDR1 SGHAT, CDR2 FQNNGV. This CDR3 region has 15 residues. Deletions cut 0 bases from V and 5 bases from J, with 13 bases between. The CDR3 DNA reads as TGTGCCAGCAGCTTAGACATTGGGGGGGATTATGGCTACACCTTC. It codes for CASSLDIGGDYGYTF.

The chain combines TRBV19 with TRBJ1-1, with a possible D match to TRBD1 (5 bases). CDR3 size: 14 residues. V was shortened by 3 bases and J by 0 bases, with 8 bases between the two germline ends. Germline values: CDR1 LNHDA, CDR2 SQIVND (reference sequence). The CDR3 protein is CASSIQGVNTEAFF. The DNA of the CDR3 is TGTGCCAGTAGTATTCAGGGTGTGAACACTGAAGCTTTCTTT.

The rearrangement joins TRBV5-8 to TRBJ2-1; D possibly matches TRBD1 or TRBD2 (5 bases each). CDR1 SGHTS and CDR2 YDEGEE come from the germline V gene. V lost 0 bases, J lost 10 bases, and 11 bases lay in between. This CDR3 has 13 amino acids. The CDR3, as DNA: TGTGCCAGCAGCTTGGGTATGGGGGACGAGCAGTTCTTC. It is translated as CASSLGMGDEQFF.

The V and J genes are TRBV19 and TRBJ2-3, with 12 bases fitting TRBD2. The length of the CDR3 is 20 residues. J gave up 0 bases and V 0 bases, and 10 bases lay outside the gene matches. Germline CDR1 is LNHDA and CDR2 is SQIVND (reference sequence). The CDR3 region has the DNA TGTGCCAGTAGTATAGACAGAACTAGCGGGAGGCGAGAGAGCACAGATACGCAGTATTTT. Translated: CASSIDRTSGRRESTDTQYF. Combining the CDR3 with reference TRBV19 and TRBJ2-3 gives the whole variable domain DGGITQSPKYLFRKEGQNVTLSCEQNLNHDAMYWYRQDPGQGLRLIYYSQIVNDFQKGDIAEGYSVSREKKESFPLTVTSAQKNPTAFYLCASSIDRTSGRRESTDTQYFGPGTRLTVL.

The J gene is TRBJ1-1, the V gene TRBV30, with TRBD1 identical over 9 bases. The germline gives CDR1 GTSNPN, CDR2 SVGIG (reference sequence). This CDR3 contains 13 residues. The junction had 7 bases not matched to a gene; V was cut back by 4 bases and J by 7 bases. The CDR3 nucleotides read TGTGCCTGGACAAGGACAGGGGATAATGAAGCTTTCTTT. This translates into CAWTRTGDNEAFF.

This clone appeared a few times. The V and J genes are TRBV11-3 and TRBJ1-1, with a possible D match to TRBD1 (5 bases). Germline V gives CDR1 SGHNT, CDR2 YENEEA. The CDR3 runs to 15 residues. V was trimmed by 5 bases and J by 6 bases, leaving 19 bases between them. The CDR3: CASSATGRRDSEAFF. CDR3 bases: TGTGCCAGCAGCGCTACGGGACGCAGGGACTCTGAAGCTTTCTTT.

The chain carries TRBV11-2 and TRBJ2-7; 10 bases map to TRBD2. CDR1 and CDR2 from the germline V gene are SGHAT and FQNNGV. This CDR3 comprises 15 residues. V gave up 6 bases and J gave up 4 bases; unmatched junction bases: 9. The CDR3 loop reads CASSYSSGGEYEQYF. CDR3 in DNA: TGTGCCAGCAGTTATTCCAGCGGGGGGGAATACGAGCAGTACTTC.

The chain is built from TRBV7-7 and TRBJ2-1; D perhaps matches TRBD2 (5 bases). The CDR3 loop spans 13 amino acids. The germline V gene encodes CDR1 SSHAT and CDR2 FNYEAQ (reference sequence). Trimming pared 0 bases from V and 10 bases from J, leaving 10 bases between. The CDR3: CASSLAGRGEQFF. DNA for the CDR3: TGTGCCAGCAGCTTAGCGGGCCGGGGAGAGCAGTTCTTC.

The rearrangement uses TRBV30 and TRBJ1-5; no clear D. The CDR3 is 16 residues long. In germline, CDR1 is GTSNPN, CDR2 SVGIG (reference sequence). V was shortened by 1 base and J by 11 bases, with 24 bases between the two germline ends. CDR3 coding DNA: TGTGCCTGGAGTGCTAATTCGGCAGGTCCTCGAATGTCCCAGCATTTT. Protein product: CAWSANSAGPRMSQHF.